One and the same sample provided the 23 T cell receptor beta chains below, sequenced in a study of cytomegalovirus exposure and HLA in healthy donors. This PCR relied on a set of 60 Vbeta primers and 13 Jbeta primers. TCRdb's table, derived via immunoSEQ multiplex PCR, lists solely in-frame clones and lacks some. Seen here are 150,000 to 200,000 clones, around 79% observed once, and the top ten hold roughly an eighth. The specimen was PBMCs. All receptors derive from a man aged 45-60 years in good health and CMV-seropositive.

V is TRBV9 and J is TRBJ2-2, with 8 bases lining up with TRBD2. The CDR3 is 17 amino acids. CDR1 is SGDLS, CDR2 YYNGEE, per germline. The V segment lost 4 bases and the J segment 4 bases; nucleotides outside the gene matches: 12. The DNA of the CDR3 is TGTGCCAGCAGCTCCTTCGGGGGGGGCCTTTCCACCGGGGAGCTGTTTTTT. Translation gives CASSSFGGGLSTGELFF.

CDR3 nucleotide sequence: TGTGCCAGTAGTATATTACCGGGTGAAGCTTTCTTT. It yields the protein CASSILPGEAFF. This rearrangement joins TRBV19 to TRBJ1-1; no definite D call. Germline CDR1 and CDR2: LNHDA and SQIVND (reference sequence). This CDR3 has 12 residues. Trimming took 2 bases from V and 7 from J, leaving 8 bases between them.

This rearrangement joins TRBV2 to TRBJ2-1; tentative D call: TRBD1 (6 bases). V was trimmed by 6 bases and J by 6 bases, leaving 12 bases between them. CDR3 length: 13 residues. CDR1 and CDR2 from the germline V gene are SNHLY and FYNNEI. The CDR3, as DNA: TGTGCCAGCAGGAACAGGGAAATCAATGAGCAGTTCTTC. It is translated as CASRNREINEQFF.

This clone was observed a few times. The J gene is TRBJ2-1, the V gene TRBV6-6, with TRBD1 matching 8 bases. Losses at the gene ends were 6 bases for V and 4 bases for J; bases not matched to a gene: 5. Per the germline V gene, CDR1 is MNHNY and CDR2 is SVGAGI (reference sequence). This CDR3 comprises 14 residues. DNA of the CDR3: TGTGCCAGCAGAGGGCAGGGGGCTTACAATGAGCAGTTCTTC. This translates into CASRGQGAYNEQFF.

The chain recombines TRBV5-1 with TRBJ1-2, with 7 positions matching TRBD1. The germline gives CDR1 SGHRS, CDR2 YFSETQ. The V segment lost 1 base and the J segment 0 bases; nucleotides outside the gene matches: 15. The CDR3 extends over 19 amino acids. Here the CDR3 reads CASSLTQLGQLSSNYGYTF. Written as DNA, the CDR3 is TGCGCCAGCAGCTTGACCCAACTGGGACAGTTATCGTCTAACTATGGCTACACCTTC.

The chain has TRBV19 and TRBJ1-3; D is unresolved. Germline lookup yields CDR1 LNHDA and CDR2 SQIVND (reference sequence). V lost 4 bases, J lost 2 bases, and 18 bases lay in between. The length of the CDR3 is 17 residues. The CDR3 nucleotides read TGTGCCAGTAGTACGTTCTCGTCAGGCCAACCTGGAAACACCATATATTTT. Translated: CASSTFSSGQPGNTIYF.

V usage is TRBV7-7 and J usage is TRBJ1-1; tentative D call: TRBD1 (5 bases). The CDR3 runs to 13 residues. Germline CDR1 reads SSHAT; CDR2 reads FNYEAQ (reference sequence). V shed 5 bases and J shed 0 bases, with 7 bases lying between them. The CDR3 is CASSQQVNTEAFF. The CDR3 DNA sequence: TGTGCCAGCAGCCAACAGGTGAACACTGAAGCTTTCTTT.

The chain combines TRBV4-3 with TRBJ1-4; D gene unclear. Germline V gene lookup returns CDR1 LGHNA and CDR2 YSLEER. This CDR3 spans 17 amino acids. The V gene lost 0 bases and the J gene lost 5 bases, with 16 bases spanning the gap. The CDR3 region is CASSQEARFSKNEKLFF. The CDR3 region has the DNA TGCGCCAGCAGCCAAGAGGCCAGGTTCTCTAAAAATGAAAAACTGTTTTTT.

The chain recombines TRBV14 with TRBJ2-2, with TRBD2 matching 7 bases. Germline loops: CDR1 SGHDN, CDR2 FVKESK. V was pared by 4 bases and J by 3 bases, with 5 bases of the junction left unmatched. The CDR3 length is 15 residues. CDR3 sequence (DNA): TGTGCCAGCAGCCGTTATCTAGCGGACACCGGGGAGCTGTTTTTT. Translated: CASSRYLADTGELFF.

The rearrangement uses TRBV6-1 and TRBJ2-7, with D possibly matching TRBD1 (5 bases). Trimming pared 2 bases from V and 3 bases from J, leaving 11 bases between. The CDR3 contains 14 residues. In germline, CDR1 is MNHNS, CDR2 SASEGT. Here the CDR3 reads CASSENAGIYEQYV. The CDR3 DNA is TGTGCCAGCAGTGAAAACGCAGGGATCTACGAGCAGTACGTC.

The genes are TRBV11-2 and TRBJ2-1; unclear D gene. V lost 7 bases to trimming and J lost 5 bases, with 9 bases between them. The CDR3 runs 12 residues. Germline V gene sequence: CDR1 SGHAT, CDR2 FQNNGV. The CDR3 loop is CASIDWNNEQFF. The CDR3 DNA reads TGTGCCAGCATCGACTGGAACAATGAGCAGTTCTTC.

V is TRBV7-2 and J is TRBJ2-5, with TRBD2 matching 14 bases. With 3 bases clipped from V and 4 bases from J, the junction kept 4 bases outside the gene matches. This CDR3 comprises 16 residues. Germline V lookup: CDR1 SGHTA, CDR2 FQGNSA. In DNA form, the CDR3 reads TGTGCCAGCAGCTTGGGGACTAGCGGGGGAGGAGAGACCCAGTACTTC. Protein: CASSLGTSGGGETQYF.

About this clone itself: Within the sample, other DNA sequences also encode this same CDR3. This chain links TRBV2 with TRBJ2-5; no clear D. V lost 4 bases, J lost 4 bases, and 4 bases lay in between. CDR1 and CDR2 from the germline V gene are SNHLY and FYNNEI. The CDR3 loop spans 11 amino acids. The chain's CDR3 is CASSALETQYF. The CDR3 nucleotides are TGTGCCAGCAGTGCTTTAGAGACCCAGTACTTC. The whole variable domain, remainder taken from reference TRBV2 and TRBJ2-5, is EPEVTQTPSHQVTQMGQEVILRCVPISNHLYFYWYRQILGQKVEFLVSFYNNEISEKSEIFDDQFSVERPDGSNFTLKIRSTKLEDSAMYFCASSALETQYFGPGTRLLVL.

The V and J genes are TRBV5-1 and TRBJ1-1, with a tentative D call TRBD1 (6 bases). Germline values: CDR1 SGHRS, CDR2 YFSETQ. V was shortened by 0 bases and J by 4 bases, with 13 bases between the two germline ends. The CDR3 consists of 15 residues. CDR3 region: CASSLAQGKGTEAFF. Written as DNA, the CDR3 is TGCGCCAGCAGCTTGGCCCAGGGGAAGGGCACTGAAGCTTTCTTT. The variable domain in full, with the rest retrieved from reference TRBV5-1 and TRBJ1-1, is KAGVTQTPRYLIKTRGQQVTLSCSPISGHRSVSWYQQTPGQGLQFLFEYFSETQRNKGNFPGRFSGRQFSNSRSEMNVSTLELGDSALYLCASSLAQGKGTEAFFGQGTRLTVV.

The table lists this clone with a few counts. The chain is built from TRBV23-1 and TRBJ1-2; TRBD1 might be the D (5 bases). TRBV23-1 is designated an ORF whose function remains uncertain. The V and J ends lost 2 bases and 8 bases respectively, with 27 bases between them. The CDR3 runs 18 residues. The CDR3 loop is CASSQARPKGGKQEGYTF. For the CDR3, the DNA is TGCGCCAGCAGTCAAGCCAGGCCAAAGGGAGGGAAACAGGAGGGCTACACCTTC.

CDR3 DNA sequence: TGCGCCAGCAGCTTGGACAGGCTCCCCGGAGGCTACACCTTC. It encodes CASSLDRLPGGYTF. The V and J genes are TRBV5-1 and TRBJ1-2; possible D gene TRBD1, 5 bases. The length of the CDR3 is 14 residues. Germline CDR1 reads SGHRS; CDR2 reads YFSETQ. V dropped 0 bases and J dropped 8 bases, with 14 bases sitting between them.

The CDR3 DNA reads TGTGCCAGCAGACTTATGAACACTGAAGCTTTCTTT. Translated: CASRLMNTEAFF. This chain connects TRBV28 to TRBJ1-1; D is uncertain. V was cut by 6 bases and J by 0 bases, with 5 bases left in between. The CDR3 spans 12 residues. CDR1 MDHEN and CDR2 SYDVKM come from the germline V gene.

This chain links TRBV18 with TRBJ2-2, with D unclear. Trimming left V 0 bases short and J 6 bases short, with 8 bases between. Germline V gene lookup returns CDR1 KGHSH and CDR2 LQKENI. This CDR3 spans 14 amino acids. CDR3 in DNA: TGTGCCAGCTCACCACCGTCGCGCTCCGGGGAGCTGTTTTTT. Translated, it gives CASSPPSRSGELFF.

The chain recombines TRBV6-1 with TRBJ2-3, with D tentatively TRBD1 (6 bases). Germline V gives CDR1 MNHNS, CDR2 SASEGT. The CDR3 consists of 14 residues. The ends were cut back, 6 bases at V and 0 bases at J, with 10 bases in the middle. This CDR3 is CASRLTGSTDTQYF. DNA for the CDR3: TGTGCCAGCAGGCTGACAGGTAGCACAGATACGCAGTATTTT.

Only a few counts were recorded for this clone. This rearrangement joins TRBV15 to TRBJ1-1; the match to TRBD1 covers 8 bases. There are 15 residues in the CDR3. The V segment lost 5 bases and the J segment 5 bases; nucleotides outside the gene matches: 10. Per germline, CDR1 LNHNV and CDR2 YYDKDF (reference sequence). CDR3 sequence: CATSVTGTGITEAFF. CDR3 DNA: TGTGCCACCAGCGTGACCGGGACAGGCATTACTGAAGCTTTCTTT.

About this clone: A read error is the likely source, as a far larger clone sits one nucleotide away. The chain joins TRBV7-6 to TRBJ2-7, with TRBD1 identical over 8 bases. J lost 5 bases, V lost 5 bases, and 2 bases had no gene match. Germline V gene sequence: CDR1 SGHVS, CDR2 FNYEAQ. The CDR3 runs 12 residues. The CDR3 sequence: CASSLTGDEQYF. DNA of the CDR3: TGTGCCAGCAGCCTGACAGGGGACGAGCAGTACTTC. Variable domain in full (rest from reference TRBV7-6 and TRBJ2-7): GAGVSQSPRYKVTKRGQDVALRCDPISGHVSLYWYRQALGQGPEFLTYFNYEAQQDKSGLPNDRFSAERPEGSISTLTIQRTEQRDSAMYRCASSLTGDEQYFGPGTRLTVT.

This sequence joins TRBV2 and TRBJ2-7, with D tentatively TRBD2 (6 bases). The CDR3 covers 15 residues. The germline V gene has CDR1 SNHLY and CDR2 FYNNEI. Trimming took off 5 bases at V and 0 bases at J, with 14 bases between the two ends. The CDR3 DNA sequence: TGTGCCAGCAGTAACCCGGGACTGGACTCCTACGAGCAGTACGTC. Its translation: CASSNPGLDSYEQYV.

J is TRBJ1-3 and V is TRBV7-9, with 9 positions matching TRBD1. The germline CDR1 and CDR2 sequences are SEHNR and FQNEAQ (reference sequence). The CDR3 is made up of 15 amino acids. Trimming removed 5 bases from V and 2 bases from J; junction bases left unmatched: 4. The DNA of the CDR3 is TGTGCCAGCAGCCTGGACAGGGGCGCTGGAAACACCATATATTTT. Protein product: CASSLDRGAGNTIYF.